This T cell receptor (beta chain) was found in a study of kidney transplant recipient with SARS-CoV-2 infection. CDR3 size: 15 residues. V shed 0 bases, J shed 1 base, and the junction held 5 bases outside the gene matches. Germline assignment: CDR1 DFQATT and CDR2 SNEGSKA (reference sequence). This clonotype was picked up many times. Each CDR3 protein gets one entry after TCRdb re-called the reads with MiXCR. This table holds 200,000 to 300,000 distinct CDR3 sequences, around 26% found once. The clonotype comes from a young adult male patient who had COVID-19 and was a kidney transplant recipient. These T cells may partly come from the graft donor. The chain has TRBV20-1 and TRBJ1-1; the match to TRBD1 covers 7 bases. The material was a blood sample, obtained at baseline and on roughly day 110 from a kidney transplant recipient. CDR3 sequence (DNA): TGCAGTGCTAGAGATACCCCAGGGGGGAACACTGAAGCTTTCTTT. Amino acids: CSARDTPGGNTEAFF.